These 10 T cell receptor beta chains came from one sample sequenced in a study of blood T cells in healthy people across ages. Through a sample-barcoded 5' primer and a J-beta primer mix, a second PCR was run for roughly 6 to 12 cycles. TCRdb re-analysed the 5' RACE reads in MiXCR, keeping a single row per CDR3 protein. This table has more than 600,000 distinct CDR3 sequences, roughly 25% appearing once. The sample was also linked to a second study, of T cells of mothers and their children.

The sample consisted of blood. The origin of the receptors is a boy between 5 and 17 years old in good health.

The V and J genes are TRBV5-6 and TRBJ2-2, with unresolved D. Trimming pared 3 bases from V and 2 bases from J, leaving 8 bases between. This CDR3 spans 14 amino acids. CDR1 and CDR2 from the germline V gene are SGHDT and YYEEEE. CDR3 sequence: CASSSLSNTGELFF. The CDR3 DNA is TGTGCCAGCAGCTCGCTTTCAAACACCGGGGAGCTGTTTTTT.

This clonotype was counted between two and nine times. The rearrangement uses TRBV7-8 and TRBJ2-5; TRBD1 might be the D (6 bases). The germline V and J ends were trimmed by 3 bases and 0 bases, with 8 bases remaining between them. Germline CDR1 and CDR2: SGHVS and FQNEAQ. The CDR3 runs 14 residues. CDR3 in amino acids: CASSFNRDQETQYF. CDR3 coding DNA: TGTGCCAGCAGCTTTAACAGGGACCAAGAGACCCAGTACTTC.

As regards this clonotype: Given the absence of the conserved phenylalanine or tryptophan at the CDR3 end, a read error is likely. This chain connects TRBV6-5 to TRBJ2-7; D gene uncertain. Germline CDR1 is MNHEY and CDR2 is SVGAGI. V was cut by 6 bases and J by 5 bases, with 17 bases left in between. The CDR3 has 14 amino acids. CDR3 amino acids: CASSQSSFLDEQYL. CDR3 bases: TGTGCCAGCAGCCAATCCTCATTCCTGGACGAGCAGTACCTC.

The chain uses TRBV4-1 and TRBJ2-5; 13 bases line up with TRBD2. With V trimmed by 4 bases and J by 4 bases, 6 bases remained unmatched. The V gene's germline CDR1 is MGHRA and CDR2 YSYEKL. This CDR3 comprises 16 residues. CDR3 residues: CASSPTSGRNVETQYF. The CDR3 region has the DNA TGCGCCAGCAGCCCGACTAGCGGGAGGAATGTAGAGACCCAGTACTTC.

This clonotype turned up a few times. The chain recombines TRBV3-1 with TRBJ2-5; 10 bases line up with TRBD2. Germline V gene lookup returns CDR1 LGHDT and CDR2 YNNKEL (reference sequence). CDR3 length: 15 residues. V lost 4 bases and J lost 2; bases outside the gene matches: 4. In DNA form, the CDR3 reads TGTGCCAGCAGCCGAGCGGGGGGGCCTCAAGAGACCCAGTACTTC. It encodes CASSRAGGPQETQYF.

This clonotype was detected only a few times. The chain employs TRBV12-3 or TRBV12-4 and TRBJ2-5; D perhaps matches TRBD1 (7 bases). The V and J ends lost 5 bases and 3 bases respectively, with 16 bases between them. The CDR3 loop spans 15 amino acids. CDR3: CASSRGLTGKETQYF. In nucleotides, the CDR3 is TGTGCCAGCAGTCGGGGACTGACAGGGAAAGAGACCCAGTACTTC.

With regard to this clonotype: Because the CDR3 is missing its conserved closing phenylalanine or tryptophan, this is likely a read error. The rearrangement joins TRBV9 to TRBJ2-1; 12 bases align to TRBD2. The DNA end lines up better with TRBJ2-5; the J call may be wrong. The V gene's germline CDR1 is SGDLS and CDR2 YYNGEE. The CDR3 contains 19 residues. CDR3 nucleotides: TGTGCCAGCAGCGTAGCTACGGCTAGCGGGGGGGCTAGGAAAGAGACCCAGTACCTC. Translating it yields CASSVATASGGARKETQYL.

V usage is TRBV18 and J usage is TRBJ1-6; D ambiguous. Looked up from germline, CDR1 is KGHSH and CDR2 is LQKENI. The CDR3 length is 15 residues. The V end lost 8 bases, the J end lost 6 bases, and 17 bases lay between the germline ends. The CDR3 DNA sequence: TGTGCCAGCGGACCGACTAGGACCGTTAATTCACCCCTCCACTTT. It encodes CASGPTRTVNSPLHF.

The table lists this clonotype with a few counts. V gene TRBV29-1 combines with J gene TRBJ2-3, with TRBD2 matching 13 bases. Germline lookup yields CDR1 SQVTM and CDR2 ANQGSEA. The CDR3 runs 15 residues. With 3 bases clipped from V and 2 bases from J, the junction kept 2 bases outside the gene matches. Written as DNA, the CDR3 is TGCAGCGTTGATACTAGCGGGGGGGCCACAGATACGCAGTATTTT. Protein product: CSVDTSGGATDTQYF.

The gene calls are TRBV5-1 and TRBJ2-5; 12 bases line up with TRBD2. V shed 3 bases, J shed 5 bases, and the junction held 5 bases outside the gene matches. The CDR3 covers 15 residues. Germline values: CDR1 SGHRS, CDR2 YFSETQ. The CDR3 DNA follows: TGCGCCAGCAGCTACCCTAGCGGGAGGGCCGAGACCCAGTACTTC. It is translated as CASSYPSGRAETQYF.